This T cell receptor (beta chain) was profiled in a study of CD8+ T cells in alopecia areata. For several patients taking part in the biomarker study, CD4+ cells were further sorted into CD25+CD127- cells. Lesional scalp punch biopsies and peripheral blood came from alopecia areata patients. Both CD4+ and CD8+ T cells were separated by sorting PBMCs. The V gene end was trimmed by 5 bases and the J gene end by 0 bases; junction bases not matched to a gene: 9. The CDR3 is made up of 19 amino acids. Germline V gene sequence: CDR1 SGHTA, CDR2 FQGNSA. Isolated RNA was reverse transcribed into cDNA used as the sequencing template. The method was immunoSEQ multiplex PCR; TCRdb's version includes in-frame clones alone and lacks a portion of them. The table lists just over 20,000 clones, roughly two thirds of them singletons.

Sequencing used CD4+ Tregs sorted from blood. This clonotype was sampled from a human donor with alopecia areata. The J gene is TRBJ2-1, the V gene TRBV7-2; 14 bases are shared with TRBD2. CDR3 protein: CASSLKGLAGVSSYNEQFF. In nucleotides, the CDR3 is TGTGCCAGCAGCCTAAAGGGACTAGCGGGAGTTAGCTCCTACAATGAGCAGTTCTTC.